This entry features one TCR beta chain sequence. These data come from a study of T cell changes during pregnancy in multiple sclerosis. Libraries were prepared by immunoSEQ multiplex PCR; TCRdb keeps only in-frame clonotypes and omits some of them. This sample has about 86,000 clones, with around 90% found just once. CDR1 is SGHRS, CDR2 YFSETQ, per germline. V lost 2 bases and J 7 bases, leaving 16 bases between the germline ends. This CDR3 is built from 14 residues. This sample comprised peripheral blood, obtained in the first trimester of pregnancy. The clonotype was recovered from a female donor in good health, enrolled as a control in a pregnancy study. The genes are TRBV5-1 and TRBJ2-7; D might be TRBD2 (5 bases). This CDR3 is CASSLDTVPGEQYF. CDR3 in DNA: TGCGCCAGCAGCTTAGATACAGTCCCGGGGGAGCAGTACTTC.